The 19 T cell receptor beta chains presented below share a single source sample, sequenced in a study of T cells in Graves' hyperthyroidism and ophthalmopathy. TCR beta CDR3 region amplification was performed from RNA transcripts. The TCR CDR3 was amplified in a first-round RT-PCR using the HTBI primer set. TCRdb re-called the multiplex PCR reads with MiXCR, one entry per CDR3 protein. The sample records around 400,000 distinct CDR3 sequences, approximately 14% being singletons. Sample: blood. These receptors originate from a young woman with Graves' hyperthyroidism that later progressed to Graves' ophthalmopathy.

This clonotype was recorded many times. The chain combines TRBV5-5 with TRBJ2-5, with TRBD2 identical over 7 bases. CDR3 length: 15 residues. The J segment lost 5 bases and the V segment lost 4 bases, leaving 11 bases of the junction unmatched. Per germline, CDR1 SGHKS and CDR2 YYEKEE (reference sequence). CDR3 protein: CASSEKMGLRETQYF. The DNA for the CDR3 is TGTGCCAGCAGCGAAAAAATGGGACTACGGGAGACCCAGTACTTC.

In DNA, the CDR3 is TGCGCCAGCAGCCCCAGGACAGGGGACTTTGGCTACACCTTC. Residues: CASSPRTGDFGYTF. The gene calls are TRBV4-1 and TRBJ1-2, with 9 bases matching TRBD1. Germline loops: CDR1 MGHRA, CDR2 YSYEKL. With 4 bases clipped from V and 7 bases from J, the junction kept 7 bases outside the gene matches. The CDR3 runs 14 residues.

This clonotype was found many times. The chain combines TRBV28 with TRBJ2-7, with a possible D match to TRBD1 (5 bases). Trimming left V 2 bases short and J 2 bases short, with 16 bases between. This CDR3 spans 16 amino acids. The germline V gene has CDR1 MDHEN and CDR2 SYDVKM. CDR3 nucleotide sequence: TGTGCCAGCAGTTTACCGCGACAGCGCGCAACCTACGAGCAGTACTTC. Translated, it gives CASSLPRQRATYEQYF.

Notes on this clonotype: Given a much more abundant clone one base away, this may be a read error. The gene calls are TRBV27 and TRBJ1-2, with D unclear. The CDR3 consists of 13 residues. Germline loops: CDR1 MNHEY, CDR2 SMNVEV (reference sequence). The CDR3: CASRLSGFYGYTF. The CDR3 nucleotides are TGTGCCAGCAGGTTATCGGGGTTCTATGGCTACACCTTC.

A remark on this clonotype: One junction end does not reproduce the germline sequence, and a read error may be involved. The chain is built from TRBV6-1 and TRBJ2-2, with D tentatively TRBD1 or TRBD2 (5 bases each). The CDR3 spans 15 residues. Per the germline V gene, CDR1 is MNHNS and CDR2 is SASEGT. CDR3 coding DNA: TGTGCCGGAAGAACGTCGGGACCCAACACCGGGGAGCCGTTTTTT. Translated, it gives CAGRTSGPNTGEPFF.

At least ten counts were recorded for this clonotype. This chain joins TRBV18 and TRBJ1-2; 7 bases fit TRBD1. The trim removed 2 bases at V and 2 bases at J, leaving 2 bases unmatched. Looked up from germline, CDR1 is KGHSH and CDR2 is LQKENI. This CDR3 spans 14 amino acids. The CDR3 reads CASSPADRNYGYTF. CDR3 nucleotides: TGTGCCAGCTCACCAGCGGACAGGAACTATGGCTACACCTTC.

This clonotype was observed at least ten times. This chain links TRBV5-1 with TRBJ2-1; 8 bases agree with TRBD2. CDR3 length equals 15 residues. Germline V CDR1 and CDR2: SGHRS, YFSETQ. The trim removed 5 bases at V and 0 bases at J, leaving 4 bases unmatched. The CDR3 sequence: CASRTSGSSYNEQFF. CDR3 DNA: TGCGCCAGCAGAACAAGCGGGAGCTCCTACAATGAGCAGTTCTTC.

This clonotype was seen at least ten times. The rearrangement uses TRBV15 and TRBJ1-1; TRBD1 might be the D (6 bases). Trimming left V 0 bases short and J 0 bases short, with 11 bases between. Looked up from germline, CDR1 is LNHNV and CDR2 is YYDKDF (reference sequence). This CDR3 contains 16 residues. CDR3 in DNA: TGTGCCACCAGCAGAGAGGGGGGGGGGCTGAACACTGAAGCTTTCTTT. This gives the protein CATSREGGGLNTEAFF.

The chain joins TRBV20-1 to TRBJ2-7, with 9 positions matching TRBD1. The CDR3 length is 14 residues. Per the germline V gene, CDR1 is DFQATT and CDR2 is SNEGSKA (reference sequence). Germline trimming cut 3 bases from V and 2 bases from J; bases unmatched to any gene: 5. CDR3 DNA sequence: TGCAGTGCTAGTGCCGGGACAGGGACCTACGAGCAGTACTTC. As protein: CSASAGTGTYEQYF.

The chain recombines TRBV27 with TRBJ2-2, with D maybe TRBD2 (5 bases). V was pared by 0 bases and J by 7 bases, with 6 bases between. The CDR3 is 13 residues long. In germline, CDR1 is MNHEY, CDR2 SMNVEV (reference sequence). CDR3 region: CASSLSRVGELFF. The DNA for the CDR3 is TGTGCCAGCAGTTTATCGCGGGTCGGGGAGCTGTTTTTT.

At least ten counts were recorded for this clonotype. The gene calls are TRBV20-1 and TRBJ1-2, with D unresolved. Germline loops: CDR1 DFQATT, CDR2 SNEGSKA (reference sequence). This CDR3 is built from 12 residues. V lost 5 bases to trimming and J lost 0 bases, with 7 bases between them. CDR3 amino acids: CSARGANYGYTF. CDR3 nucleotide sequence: TGCAGTGCTCGGGGTGCTAACTATGGCTACACCTTC.

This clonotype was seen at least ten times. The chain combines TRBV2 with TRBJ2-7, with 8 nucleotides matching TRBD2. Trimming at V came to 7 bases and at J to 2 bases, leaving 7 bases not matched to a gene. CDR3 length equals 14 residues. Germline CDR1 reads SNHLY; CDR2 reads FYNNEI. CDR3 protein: CASTRLAPTYEQYF. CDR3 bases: TGTGCCAGCACCAGACTAGCGCCAACCTACGAGCAGTACTTC.

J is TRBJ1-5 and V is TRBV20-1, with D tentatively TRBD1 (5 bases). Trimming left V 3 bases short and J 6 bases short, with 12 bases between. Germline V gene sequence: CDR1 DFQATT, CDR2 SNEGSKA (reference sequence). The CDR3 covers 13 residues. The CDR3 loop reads CSASTGGGQPQHF. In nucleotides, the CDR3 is TGCAGTGCTAGCACCGGGGGGGGTCAGCCCCAGCATTTT.

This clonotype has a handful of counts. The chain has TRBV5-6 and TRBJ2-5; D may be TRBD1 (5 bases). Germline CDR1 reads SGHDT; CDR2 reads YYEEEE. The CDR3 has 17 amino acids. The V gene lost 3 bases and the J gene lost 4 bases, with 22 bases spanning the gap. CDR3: CASSSYRQTETRETQYF. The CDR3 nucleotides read TGTGCCAGCAGCTCCTACCGACAGACAGAGACGCGAGAGACCCAGTACTTC. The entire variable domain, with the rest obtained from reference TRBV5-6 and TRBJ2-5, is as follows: DAGVTQSPTHLIKTRGQQVTLRCSPKSGHDTVSWYQQALGQGPQFIFQYYEEEERQRGNFPDRFSGHQFPNYSSELNVNALLLGDSALYLCASSSYRQTETRETQYFGPGTRLLVL.

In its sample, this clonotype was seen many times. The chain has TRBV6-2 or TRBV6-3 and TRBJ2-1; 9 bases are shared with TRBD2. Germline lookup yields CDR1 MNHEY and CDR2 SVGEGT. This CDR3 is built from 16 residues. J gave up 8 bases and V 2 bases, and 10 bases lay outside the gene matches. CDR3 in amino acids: CASSYARPSGIDEQFF. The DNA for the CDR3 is TGTGCCAGCAGTTACGCCCGGCCTAGCGGGATAGATGAGCAGTTCTTC.

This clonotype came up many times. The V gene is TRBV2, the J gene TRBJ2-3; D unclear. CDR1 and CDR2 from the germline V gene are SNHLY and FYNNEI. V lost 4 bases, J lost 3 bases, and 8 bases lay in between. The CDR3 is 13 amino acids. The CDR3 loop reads CASSVLLTDTQYF. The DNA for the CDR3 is TGTGCCAGCAGTGTACTACTTACAGATACGCAGTATTTT.

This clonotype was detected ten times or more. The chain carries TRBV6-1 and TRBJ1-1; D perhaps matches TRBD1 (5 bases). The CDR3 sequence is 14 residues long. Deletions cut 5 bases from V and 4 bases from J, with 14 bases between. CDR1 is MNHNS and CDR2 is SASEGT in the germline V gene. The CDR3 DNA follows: TGTGCCAGCAGTCAACACCAGGGAGGCACTGAAGCTTTCTTT. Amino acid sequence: CASSQHQGGTEAFF.

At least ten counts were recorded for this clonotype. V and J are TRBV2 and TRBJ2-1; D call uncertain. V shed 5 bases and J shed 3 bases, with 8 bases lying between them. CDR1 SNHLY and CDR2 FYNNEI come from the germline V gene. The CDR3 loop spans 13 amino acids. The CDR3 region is CASSSRDYNEQFF. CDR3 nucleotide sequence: TGTGCCAGCAGTTCCCGCGACTACAATGAGCAGTTCTTC.

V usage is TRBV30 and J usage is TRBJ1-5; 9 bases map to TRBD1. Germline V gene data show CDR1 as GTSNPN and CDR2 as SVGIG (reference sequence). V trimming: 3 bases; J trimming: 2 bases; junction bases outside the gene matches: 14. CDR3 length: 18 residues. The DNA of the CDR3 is TGTGCCTGGAGGCCCCCCCTACGGGACAGGGTTGGCAATCAGCCCCAGCATTTT. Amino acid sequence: CAWRPPLRDRVGNQPQHF.